The following is a T cell receptor beta chain sequence with its context. What it recognizes is unknown. The data were obtained in a study of post-analysis software for immune sequencing data. Study-level points and caveats: Four to six TRBV segments were significantly more frequent in patients than in controls. TRBV5-6, TRBV5-1 and TRBV20-1 were among these segments.

The V gene lost 4 bases and the J gene lost 8 bases, with 19 bases spanning the gap. The CDR3 length is 15 residues. Germline V CDR1 and CDR2: SGHRS, YFSETQ. Unique molecular identifiers featured in each of the TCR beta cDNA libraries. TCRdb reanalysed the PCR reads using MiXCR and keeps one entry per CDR3 protein. This sample carries approximately 360,000 distinct CDR3 sequences, around 33% of them seen once, and the ten largest clones take 10% to 15%. The material sequenced was blood. This chain joins TRBV5-1 and TRBJ2-1; D might be TRBD1 or TRBD2, each matching 7 bases. The receptor comes from a girl aged 10-17 years with multiple sclerosis. CDR3: CASSTRGGYPYEQFF. CDR3 DNA: TGCGCCAGCAGCACCAGGGGGGGGTACCCATATGAGCAGTTCTTC.